This TCR beta chain originates from a study of Graves' ophthalmopathy and Graves' hyperthyroidism. Study results and caveats: Detected in blood as well were most expanded thyroid clonotypes with frequency above 0.001.

This clonotype has ten or more counts. Antigen: not known. Scientists amplified the TCR beta CDR3 regions from RNA transcripts. A first-round RT-PCR used HTBI primers, followed by a second-round multiplex PCR. TCRdb used MiXCR to reprocess the multiplex PCR reads, holding one entry per CDR3 protein. Of a few hundred thousand distinct CDR3 sequences listed, about a sixth are singletons. The length of the CDR3 is 15 residues. Germline lookup yields CDR1 SNHLY and CDR2 FYNNEI. Trimming shortened V by 6 bases and J by 0 bases, and 15 bases separated the two germline ends. If patients had other autoimmune diseases, uncontrolled infections, pregnancy or lactation, they were excluded. The authors used Ficoll-Paque density gradient centrifugation to separate PBMCs. The input was approximately 10 ml of fresh peripheral blood.

V gene TRBV2 combines with J gene TRBJ2-7, with a possible D match to TRBD2 (6 bases). The source of this sequence is an adult man with Graves' ophthalmopathy. Sequenced input: peripheral blood. In DNA, the CDR3 is TGTGCCAGCAGGGAGGGGCGCCCGAGCTCCTACGAGCAGTACTTC. It yields the protein CASREGRPSSYEQYF.